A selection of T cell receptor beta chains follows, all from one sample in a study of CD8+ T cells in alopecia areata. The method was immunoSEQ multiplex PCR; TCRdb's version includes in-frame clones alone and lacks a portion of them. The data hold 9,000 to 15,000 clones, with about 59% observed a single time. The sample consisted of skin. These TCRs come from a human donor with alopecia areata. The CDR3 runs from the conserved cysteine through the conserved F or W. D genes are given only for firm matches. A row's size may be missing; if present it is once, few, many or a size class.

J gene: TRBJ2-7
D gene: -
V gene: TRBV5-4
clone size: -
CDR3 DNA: TGTGCCAGCAGCTTACAACGGGAGCGCCGGGAGCAGTACTTC
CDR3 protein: CASSLQRERREQYF

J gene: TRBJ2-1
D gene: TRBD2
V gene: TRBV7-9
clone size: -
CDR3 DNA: TGTGCCAGCAACAATCGGGCGGGAGGGCCAGACAATGAGCAGTTCTTC
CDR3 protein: CASNNRAGGPDNEQFF

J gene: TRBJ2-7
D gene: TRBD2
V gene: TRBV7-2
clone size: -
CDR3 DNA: TGTGCCAGCAGCTTAGAAGGACTAGCGGGGGGGCTCGAGCAGTACTTC
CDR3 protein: CASSLEGLAGGLEQYF

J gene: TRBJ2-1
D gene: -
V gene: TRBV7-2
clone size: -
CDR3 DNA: TGTGCCAGCAGCACCGTCAGCACACGAGTGTACAATGAGCAGTTCTTC
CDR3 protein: CASSTVSTRVYNEQFF

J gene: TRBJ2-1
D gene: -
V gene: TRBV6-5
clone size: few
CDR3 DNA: TGTGCCAGCAGGGGCCTAGCGCTTTACAATGAGCAGTTCTTC
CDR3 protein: CASRGLALYNEQFF

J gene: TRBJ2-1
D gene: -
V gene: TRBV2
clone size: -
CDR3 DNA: TGTGCCAGCAGTGGTGGGGCTAGTCCTTTTCGGCAGTTCTTC
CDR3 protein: CASSGGASPFRQFF

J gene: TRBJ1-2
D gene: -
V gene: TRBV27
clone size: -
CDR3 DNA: TGTGCCAGCAGTCCCACCAAGGGGGGCTACACCTTC
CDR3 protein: CASSPTKGGYTF

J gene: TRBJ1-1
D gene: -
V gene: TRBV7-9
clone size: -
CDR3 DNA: TGTGCCAGCAGCAAAGACAAATCTCAAGCTTTCTTT
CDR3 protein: CASSKDKSQAFF

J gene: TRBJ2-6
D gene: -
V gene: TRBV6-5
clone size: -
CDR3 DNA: TGTGCCAGCAGTTACTCCTCAGATGGGGCCAACGTCCTGACTTTC
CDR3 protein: CASSYSSDGANVLTF

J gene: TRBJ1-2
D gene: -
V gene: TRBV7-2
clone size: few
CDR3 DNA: TGTGCCAGCAGCTTAGATCCGGGCCGGAAGGATGGCTACACCTTC
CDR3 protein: CASSLDPGRKDGYTF